The present entry profiles one T cell receptor (beta chain) with its context. Its antigen is unidentified. This sample was included in a study of pediatric ulcerative colitis. Study findings and constraints: Compared with controls, ulcerative colitis showed greater blood-rectum clone sharing. A couple of rectal clonotypes were found only in ulcerative colitis patients, all of them.

Method: immunoSEQ multiplex PCR; TCRdb's copy keeps in-frame clones and lacks some. This sample yields about 16,000 clones, of which approximately 73% are seen a single time; roughly 6.6% belongs to the top ten. Rectal tissue came from one to two pinch biopsies taken at colonoscopy. What was sequenced was gut tissue. The receptor comes from a boy between 5 and 17 years old with moderate ulcerative colitis.

The CDR3 spells CASSVRGYTGELFF. The CDR3 DNA is TGTGCCAGCAGCGTAAGGGGGTATACCGGGGAGCTGTTTTTT. The chain combines TRBV9 with TRBJ2-2; the D gene is possibly TRBD1 (6 bases). The germline V gene has CDR1 SGDLS and CDR2 YYNGEE. V was shortened by 1 base and J by 5 bases, with 9 bases between the two germline ends. The CDR3 length is 14 residues. Full variable domain (outside the CDR3, taken from reference TRBV9 and TRBJ2-2): DSGVTQTPKHLITATGQRVTLRCSPRSGDLSVYWYQQSLDQGLQFLIQYYNGEERAKGNILERFSAQQFPDLHSELNLSSLELGDSALYFCASSVRGYTGELFFGEGSRLTVL.